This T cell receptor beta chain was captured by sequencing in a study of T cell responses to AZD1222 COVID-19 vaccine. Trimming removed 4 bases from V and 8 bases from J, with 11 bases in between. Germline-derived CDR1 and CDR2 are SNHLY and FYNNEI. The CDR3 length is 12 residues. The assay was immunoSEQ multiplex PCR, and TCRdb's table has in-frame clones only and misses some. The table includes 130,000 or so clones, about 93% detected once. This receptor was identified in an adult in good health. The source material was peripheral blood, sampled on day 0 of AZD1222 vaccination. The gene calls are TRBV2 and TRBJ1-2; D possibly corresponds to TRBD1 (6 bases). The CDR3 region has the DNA TGTGCCAGCAGTGGGGGGGCTAAGGGCTACACCTTC. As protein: CASSGGAKGYTF.